The clone carrying this T cell receptor beta chain came up many times. Antigen: not known. This sample was taken from a study of breast tumors, draining lymph nodes, adjacent tissues. Study-wide findings and caveats: Compared with lymph nodes, tumors were less diverse; compared with nontumor tissue, more. Compared with basal-like, luminal-like tumors shared significantly more repertoire with nontumor tissue.

Unmatched junction bases numbered 7, after V lost 6 bases and J lost 1 base. The CDR3 runs to 16 residues. CDR1 DFQATT and CDR2 SNEGSKA come from the germline V gene (reference sequence). Samples came from axillary lymph nodes draining the breast cancer. TCRdb re-analysed the multiplex PCR reads in MiXCR, keeping a single row per CDR3 protein. The table includes approximately 190,000 distinct CDR3 sequences, around 29% detected once. The sample consisted of axillary lymph node tissue. The V call is TRBV20-1, the J call TRBJ2-5, with 14 bases aligning to TRBD2. The TCR sequence derives from a female donor with breast cancer. Some clones in this sample may be carry-over from other donors' samples. The CDR3 DNA reads TGCAGTGCCCCCACTGGGACTAGCGGGGGCCAAGAGACCCAGTACTTC. It is translated as CSAPTGTSGGQETQYF.